This T cell receptor beta chain was obtained from a study of cytomegalovirus exposure and HLA in healthy donors. Study-level findings and limits: HLA allele associations emerged for under 20,000 TCR beta sequences in a later analysis, at 0.05 false discovery rate. More clonal expansion characterized HLA-associated TCR beta chains than equally common others in a later analysis. Presence/absence analyses assumed roughly uniform sequencing depth across donors, which may not hold.

The germline V gene encodes CDR1 SGDLS and CDR2 YYNGEE. There are 17 residues in the CDR3. With 0 bases removed from V and 3 bases from J, the gap between germline ends came to 18 bases. Both 60 Vbeta primers and 13 Jbeta primers went into the PCR. The assay was immunoSEQ multiplex PCR, and TCRdb's table has in-frame clones only and misses some. There are under 100,000 clones in the sample; roughly 80% occur only once, and over 3% lies in the top ten. As to this clone: Its target is not known.

The chain employs TRBV9 and TRBJ1-2; D gene ambiguous. Sample: PBMCs. The TCR was taken from a man aged 35-49 years in good health and CMV-seronegative. The CDR3 sequence: CASSVASTGSLDYGYTF. For the CDR3, the DNA is TGTGCCAGCAGCGTAGCCTCCACGGGGTCCTTGGACTATGGCTACACCTTC.